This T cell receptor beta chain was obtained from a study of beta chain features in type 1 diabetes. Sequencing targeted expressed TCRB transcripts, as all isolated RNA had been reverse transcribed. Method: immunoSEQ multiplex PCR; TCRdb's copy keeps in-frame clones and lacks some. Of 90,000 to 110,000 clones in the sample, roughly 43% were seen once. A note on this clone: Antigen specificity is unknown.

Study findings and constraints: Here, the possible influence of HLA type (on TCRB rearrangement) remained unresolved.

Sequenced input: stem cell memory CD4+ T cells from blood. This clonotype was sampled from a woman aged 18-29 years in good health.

CDR3 DNA: TGTGCCAGCACCCAAGCGGGCCCTAGCACAGATACGCAGTATTTT. This codes for CASTQAGPSTDTQYF. V is TRBV7-9 and J is TRBJ2-3; tentatively, D is TRBD2 (6 bases). Deletions cut 7 bases from V and 0 bases from J, with 14 bases between. CDR1 and CDR2 from the germline V gene are SEHNR and FQNEAQ (reference sequence). The length of the CDR3 is 15 residues.